This T cell receptor beta chain was recorded in a study of cytomegalovirus exposure and HLA in healthy donors. At the level of the study: An analysis done earlier identified approximately 120 million unique TCR beta sequences from about 180 million T cells. Genotyping of about 400 donors showed that about 83% belonged to the Caucasian-associated ancestry cluster.

Study-wide results and caveats: Per a prior analysis, the majority of TCR beta V segments were productive roughly 87% or roughly 30% of the time. Later analysis showed TCR association rates varying by HLA locus, highest for DRB1 and lowest for HLA-C.

Turning to this clone: Antigen unknown.

Amplification used 60 Vbeta primers and 13 Jbeta primers. Using immunoSEQ multiplex PCR, the repertoire was profiled, and TCRdb retains in-frame clones only, with some absent. The sample has roughly 170,000 clones; 80% to 90% are singletons. The CDR3 loop spans 13 amino acids. In germline, CDR1 is MNHNY, CDR2 SVGAGI (reference sequence). Trimming stripped 2 bases from V and 7 bases from J, with 11 bases between. Sequencing was performed on PBMCs. The chain carries TRBV6-6 and TRBJ1-2; TRBD1 might be the D (6 bases). The source is a girl between 2 and 10 years old in good health and CMV-seropositive. CDR3: CASSYGAGVGYTF. The CDR3 DNA is TGTGCCAGCAGTTACGGTGCAGGGGTTGGCTACACCTTC.